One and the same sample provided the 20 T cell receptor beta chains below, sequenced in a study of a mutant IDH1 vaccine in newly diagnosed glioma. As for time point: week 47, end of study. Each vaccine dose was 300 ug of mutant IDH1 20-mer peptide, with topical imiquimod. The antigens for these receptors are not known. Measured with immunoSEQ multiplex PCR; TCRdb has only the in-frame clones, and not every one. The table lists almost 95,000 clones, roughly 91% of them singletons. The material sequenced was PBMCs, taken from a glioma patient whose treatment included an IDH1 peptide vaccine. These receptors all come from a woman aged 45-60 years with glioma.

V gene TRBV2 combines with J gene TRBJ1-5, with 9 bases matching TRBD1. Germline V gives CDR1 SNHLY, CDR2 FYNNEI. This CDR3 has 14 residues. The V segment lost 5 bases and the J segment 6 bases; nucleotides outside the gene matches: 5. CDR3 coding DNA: TGTGCCAGCAGTCGGACAGGGGTTTTTCAGCCCCAGCATTTT. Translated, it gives CASSRTGVFQPQHF.

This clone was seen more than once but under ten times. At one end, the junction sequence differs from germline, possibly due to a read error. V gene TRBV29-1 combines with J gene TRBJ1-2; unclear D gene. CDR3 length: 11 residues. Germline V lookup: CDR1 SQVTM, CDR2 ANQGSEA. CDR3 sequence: CSFEDGYGYTF. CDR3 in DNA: TGCAGCTTTGAGGACGGCTATGGCTACACCTTC.

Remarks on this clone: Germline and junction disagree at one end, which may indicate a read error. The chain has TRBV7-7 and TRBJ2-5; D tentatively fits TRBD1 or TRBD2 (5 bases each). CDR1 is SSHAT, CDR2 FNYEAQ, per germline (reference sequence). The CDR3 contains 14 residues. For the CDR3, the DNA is TGTGCTAGCAGCTCACCGGGACCTTTAGAGACCCAGTACTTC. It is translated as CASSSPGPLETQYF.

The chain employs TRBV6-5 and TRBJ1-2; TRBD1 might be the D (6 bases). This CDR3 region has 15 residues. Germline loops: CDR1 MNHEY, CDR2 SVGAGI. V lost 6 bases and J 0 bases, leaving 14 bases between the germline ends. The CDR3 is CASSQGGGANYGYTF. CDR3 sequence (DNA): TGTGCCAGCAGCCAAGGGGGGGGCGCTAACTATGGCTACACCTTC.

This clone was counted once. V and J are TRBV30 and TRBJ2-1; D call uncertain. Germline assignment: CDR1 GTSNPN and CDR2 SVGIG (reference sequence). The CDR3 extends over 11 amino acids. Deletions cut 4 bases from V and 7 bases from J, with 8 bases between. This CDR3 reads CAWTIANEQFF. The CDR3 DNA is TGTGCCTGGACCATAGCAAATGAGCAGTTCTTC.

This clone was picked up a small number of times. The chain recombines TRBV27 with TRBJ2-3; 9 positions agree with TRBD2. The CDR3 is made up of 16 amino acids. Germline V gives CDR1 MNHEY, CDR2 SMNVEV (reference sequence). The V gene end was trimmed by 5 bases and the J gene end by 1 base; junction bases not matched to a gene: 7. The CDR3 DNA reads TGTGCCAGCAGTCCGATAGCGGGAGTTCGCACAGATACGCAGTATTTT. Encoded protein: CASSPIAGVRTDTQYF.

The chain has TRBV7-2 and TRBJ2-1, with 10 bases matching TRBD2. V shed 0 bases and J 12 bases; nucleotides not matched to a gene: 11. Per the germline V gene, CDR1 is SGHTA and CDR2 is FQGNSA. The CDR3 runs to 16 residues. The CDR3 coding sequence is TGTGCCAGCAGCTTAGCAAGGACTAGCGGATACAGTGTGCAGTTCTTC. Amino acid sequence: CASSLARTSGYSVQFF.

Written as DNA, the CDR3 is TGTGCCAGCAGCTCCCAAGGGAACACTGAAGCTTTCTTT. Protein sequence: CASSSQGNTEAFF. The chain employs TRBV5-4 and TRBJ1-1, with D unclear. The CDR3 is 13 residues long. Trimming removed 3 bases at V and 1 base at J, with 7 bases between. Germline V CDR1 and CDR2: SGHNT, YYREEE (reference sequence). The full variable domain, its missing parts supplied by reference TRBV5-4 and TRBJ1-1, is ETGVTQSPTHLIKTRGQQVTLRCSSQSGHNTVSWYQQALGQGPQFIFQYYREEENGRGNFPPRFSGLQFPNYSSELNVNALELDDSALYLCASSSQGNTEAFFGQGTRLTVV.

DNA for the CDR3: TGTGCCAGCAGTTTGGAGGGGTTCTATGGCTACACCTTC. As protein: CASSLEGFYGYTF. The chain joins TRBV28 to TRBJ1-2; a weak D match, TRBD1 (5 bases). CDR1 is MDHEN, CDR2 SYDVKM, per germline. The CDR3 has 13 amino acids. V shed 3 bases and J shed 4 bases, with 9 bases lying between them.

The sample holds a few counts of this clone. Here the CDR3 DNA reads TGTGCCTGGGACGGGGGACAGTCCTACGAGCAGTACTTC. Its translation is CAWDGGQSYEQYF. The rearrangement uses TRBV30 and TRBJ2-7; a weak D match, TRBD1 (7 bases). Trimming pared 5 bases from V and 1 base from J, leaving 12 bases between. The germline V gene encodes CDR1 GTSNPN and CDR2 SVGIG (reference sequence). This CDR3 has 13 residues.

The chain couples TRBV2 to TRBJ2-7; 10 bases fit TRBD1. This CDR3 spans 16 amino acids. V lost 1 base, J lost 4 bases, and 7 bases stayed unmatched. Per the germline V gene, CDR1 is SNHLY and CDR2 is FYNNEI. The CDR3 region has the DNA TGTGCCAGCAGTGAAGTGATAGGGACAGGGGTGTACGAGCAGTACTTC. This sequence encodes CASSEVIGTGVYEQYF. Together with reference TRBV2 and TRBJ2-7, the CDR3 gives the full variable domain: EPEVTQTPSHQVTQMGQEVILRCVPISNHLYFYWYRQILGQKVEFLVSFYNNEISEKSEIFDDQFSVERPDGSNFTLKIRSTKLEDSAMYFCASSEVIGTGVYEQYFGPGTRLTVT.

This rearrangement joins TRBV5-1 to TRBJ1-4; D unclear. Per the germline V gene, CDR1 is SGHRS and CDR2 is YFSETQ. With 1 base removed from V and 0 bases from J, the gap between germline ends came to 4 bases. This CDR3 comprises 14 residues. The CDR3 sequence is CASSLTATNEKLFF. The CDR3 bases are TGCGCCAGCAGCTTGACAGCAACTAATGAAAAACTGTTTTTT.

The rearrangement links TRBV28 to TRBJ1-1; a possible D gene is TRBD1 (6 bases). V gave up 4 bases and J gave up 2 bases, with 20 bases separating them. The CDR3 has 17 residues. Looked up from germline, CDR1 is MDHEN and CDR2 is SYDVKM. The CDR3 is CASSSFSQGSSNTEAFF. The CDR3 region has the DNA TGTGCCAGCAGTTCATTCTCTCAGGGGTCTTCAAACACTGAAGCTTTCTTT.

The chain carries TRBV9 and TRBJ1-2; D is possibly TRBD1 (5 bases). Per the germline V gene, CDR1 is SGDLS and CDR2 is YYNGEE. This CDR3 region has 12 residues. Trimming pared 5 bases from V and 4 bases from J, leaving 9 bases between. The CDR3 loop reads CASSEGTYGYTF. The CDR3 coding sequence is TGTGCCAGCAGTGAAGGGACCTATGGCTACACCTTC.

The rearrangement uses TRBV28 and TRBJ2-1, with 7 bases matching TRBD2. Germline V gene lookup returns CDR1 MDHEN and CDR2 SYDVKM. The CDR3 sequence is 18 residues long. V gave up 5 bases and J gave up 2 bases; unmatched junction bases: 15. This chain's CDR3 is CASSPRGVAGVAYNEQFF. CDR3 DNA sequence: TGTGCCAGCAGTCCCCGGGGAGTTGCGGGAGTGGCCTACAATGAGCAGTTCTTC. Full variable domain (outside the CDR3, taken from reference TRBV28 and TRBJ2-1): DVKVTQSSRYLVKRTGEKVFLECVQDMDHENMFWYRQDPGLGLRLIYFSYDVKMKEKGDIPEGYSVSREKKERFSLILESASTNQTSMYLCASSPRGVAGVAYNEQFFGPGTRLTVL.

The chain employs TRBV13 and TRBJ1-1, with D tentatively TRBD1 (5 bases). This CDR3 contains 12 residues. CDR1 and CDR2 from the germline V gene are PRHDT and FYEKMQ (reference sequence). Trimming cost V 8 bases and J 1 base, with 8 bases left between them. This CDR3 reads CASLGGNTEAFF. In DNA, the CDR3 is TGTGCCAGCCTGGGGGGGAACACTGAAGCTTTCTTT.

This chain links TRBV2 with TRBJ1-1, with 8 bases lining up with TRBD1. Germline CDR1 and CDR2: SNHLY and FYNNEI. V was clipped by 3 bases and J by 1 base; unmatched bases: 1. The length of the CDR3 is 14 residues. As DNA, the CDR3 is TGTGCCAGCAGTGACAGGGGGCGGAACACTGAAGCTTTCTTT. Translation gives CASSDRGRNTEAFF.

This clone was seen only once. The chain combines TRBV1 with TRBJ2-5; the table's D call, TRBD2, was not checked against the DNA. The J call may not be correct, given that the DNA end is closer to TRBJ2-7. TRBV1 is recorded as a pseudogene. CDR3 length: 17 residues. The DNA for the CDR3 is TGCACCAGCAGCCAAACTGCTAGCGGGAGAGCCTCCTACGAGCAGTACTTC. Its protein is CTSSQTASGRASYEQYF.

CDR3 in amino acids: CASSVDQSYEQYF. CDR3 nucleotide sequence: TGTGCCAGCAGCGTAGATCAGTCCTACGAGCAGTACTTC. V usage is TRBV9 and J usage is TRBJ2-5; no firm D call. Matching the DNA end better, TRBJ2-7 makes the J call doubtful. Germline V gives CDR1 SGDLS, CDR2 YYNGEE. The CDR3 is 13 residues long.

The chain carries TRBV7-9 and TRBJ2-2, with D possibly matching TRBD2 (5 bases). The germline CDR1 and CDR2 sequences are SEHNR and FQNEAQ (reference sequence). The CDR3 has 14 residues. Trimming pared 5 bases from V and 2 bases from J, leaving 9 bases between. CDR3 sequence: CASSLGLNTGELFF. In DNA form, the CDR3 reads TGTGCCAGCAGCCTTGGACTTAACACCGGGGAGCTGTTTTTT.